This T cell receptor beta chain appears in the sequencing data of a study of OX40 agonist ivuxolimab in advanced cancers. Study in general: Ivuxolimab, which patients received intravenously every 2 weeks, was dosed at 0.01 to 10 mg/kg. Study-wide results and limits: At 0.1 to 3.0 mg/kg and by week 6, CD4+ and CD8+ T cells in the blood had expanded clonally. Some nonresponders likewise displayed low normalized T-cell clonal expansion. Expanded clones were, on average, more numerous in CD8+ T cells than in CD4+.

V lost 5 bases and J 1 base, leaving 9 bases between the germline ends. Germline CDR1 SGHTA, CDR2 FQGNSA. The CDR3 sequence is 14 residues long. Sequencing was performed with immunoSEQ multiplex PCR; in TCRdb, only in-frame clones are kept and a portion is missing. The repertoire holds more than 65,000 clones, with roughly 89% as singletons. This clone was detected only once. Its antigen is as yet unknown. The clonotype originates from an adult with an advanced solid tumor such as melanoma, head and neck, liver or kidney cancer. This specimen consisted of CD4+ or CD8+ T cells sorted from blood, obtained in a trial of the OX40 agonist ivuxolimab. The V and J genes are TRBV7-2 and TRBJ1-3, with D possibly matching TRBD1 (6 bases). DNA for the CDR3: TGTGCCAGCAGCGACACAGGGTCTGGAAACACCATATATTTT. Encoded protein: CASSDTGSGNTIYF.